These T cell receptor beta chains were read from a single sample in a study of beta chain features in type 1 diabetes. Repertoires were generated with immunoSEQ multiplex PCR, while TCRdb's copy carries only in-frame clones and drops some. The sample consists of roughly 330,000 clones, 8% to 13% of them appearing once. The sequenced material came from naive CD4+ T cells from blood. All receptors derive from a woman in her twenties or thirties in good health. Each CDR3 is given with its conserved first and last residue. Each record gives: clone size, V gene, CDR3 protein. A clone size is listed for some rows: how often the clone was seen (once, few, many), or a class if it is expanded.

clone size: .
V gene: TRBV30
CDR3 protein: CAEQEGPNTEAFF

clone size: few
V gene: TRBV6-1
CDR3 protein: CASSSSRGTDEQYF

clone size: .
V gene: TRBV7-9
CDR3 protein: CASRDSSSGNTIYF

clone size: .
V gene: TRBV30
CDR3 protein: CAWSSQGASTGELFF

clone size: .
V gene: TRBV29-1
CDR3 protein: CSVRLGAPDTQYF

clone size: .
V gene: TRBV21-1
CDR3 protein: CASSPRDRVAPSSTDTQYF

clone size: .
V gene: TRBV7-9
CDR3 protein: CASSFRTGKNTEAFF

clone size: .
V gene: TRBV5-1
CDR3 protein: CASSPQLAGGPVEQYF

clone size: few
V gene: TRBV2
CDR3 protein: CASSEAREQYNEQFF

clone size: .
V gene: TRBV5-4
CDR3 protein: CASSRSGVGNEQFF

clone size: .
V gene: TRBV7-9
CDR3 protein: CASDPWGSSGANVLTF

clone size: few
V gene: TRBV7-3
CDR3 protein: CASSLGQGAGELFF

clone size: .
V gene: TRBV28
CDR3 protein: CASRTPGETQYF

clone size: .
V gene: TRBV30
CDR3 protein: CAWSLGAGTEAFF

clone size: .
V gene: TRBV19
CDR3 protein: CARPSPGHTNTEAFF

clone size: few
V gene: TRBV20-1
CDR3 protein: CSALFQETQYF

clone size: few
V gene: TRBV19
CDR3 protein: CASSTGLAEETQYF